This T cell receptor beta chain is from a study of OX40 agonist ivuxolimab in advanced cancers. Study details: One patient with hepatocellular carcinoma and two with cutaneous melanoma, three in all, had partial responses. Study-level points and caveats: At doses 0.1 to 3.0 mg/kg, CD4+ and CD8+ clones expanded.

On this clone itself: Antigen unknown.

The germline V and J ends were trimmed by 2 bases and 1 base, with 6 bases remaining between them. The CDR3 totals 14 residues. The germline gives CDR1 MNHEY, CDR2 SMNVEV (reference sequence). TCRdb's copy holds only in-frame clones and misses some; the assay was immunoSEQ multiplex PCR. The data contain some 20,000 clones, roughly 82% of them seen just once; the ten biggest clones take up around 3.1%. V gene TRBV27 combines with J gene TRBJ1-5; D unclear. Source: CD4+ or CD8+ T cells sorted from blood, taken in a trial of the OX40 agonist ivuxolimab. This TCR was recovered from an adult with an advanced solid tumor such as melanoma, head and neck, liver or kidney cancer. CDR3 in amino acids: CASSLERSNQPQHF. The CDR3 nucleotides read TGTGCCAGCAGTTTAGAACGGAGCAATCAGCCCCAGCATTTT.